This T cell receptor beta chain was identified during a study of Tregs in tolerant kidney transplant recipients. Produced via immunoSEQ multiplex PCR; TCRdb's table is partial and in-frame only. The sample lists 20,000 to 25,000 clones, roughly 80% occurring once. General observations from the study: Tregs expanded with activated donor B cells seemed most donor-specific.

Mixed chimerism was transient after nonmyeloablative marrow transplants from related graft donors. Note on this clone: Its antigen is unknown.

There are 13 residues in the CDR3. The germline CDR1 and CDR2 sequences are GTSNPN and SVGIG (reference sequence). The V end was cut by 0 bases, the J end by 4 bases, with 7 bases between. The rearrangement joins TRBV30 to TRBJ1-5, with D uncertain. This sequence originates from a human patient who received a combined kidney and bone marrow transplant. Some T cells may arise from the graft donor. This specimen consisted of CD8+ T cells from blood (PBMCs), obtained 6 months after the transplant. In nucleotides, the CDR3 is TGTGCCTGGAGTGTTGCGGGGAATCAGCCCCAGCATTTT. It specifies CAWSVAGNQPQHF.